The clone carrying this T cell receptor beta chain came up many times. The target antigen is unknown. The data are from a study of T-cell reconstitution after alpha-beta-depleted transplantation in children. Study-wide findings and caveats: Roughly two months post-transplant, alpha-beta T cells reportedly originated from several hundred graft clones that had expanded. One year after transplant, T-cell counts and diversity came mostly from newly produced T cells.

A library of TCRbeta sequences, prepared with unique molecular identifiers, was generated. TCRdb re-called the PCR reads with MiXCR, one entry per CDR3 protein. The sample lists about 240,000 distinct CDR3 sequences, 25% seen once, with 2% to 3% in the top ten. Germline V gene lookup returns CDR1 SNHLY and CDR2 FYNNEI. Trimming at V came to 9 bases and at J to 4 bases, leaving 9 bases not matched to a gene. This CDR3 is 14 amino acids long. The sample consisted of PBMCs, taken before TCRalphabeta/CD19-depleted stem cell transplant. The receptor comes from a girl aged 2-9 years with Fanconi anemia, due to receive a stem cell transplant. The rearrangement links TRBV2 to TRBJ2-5, with 9 bases that match TRBD1. The CDR3 DNA follows: TGTGCCAGGAACAGGGGGCGCACTGTAGAGACCCAGTACTTC. It is translated as CARNRGRTVETQYF.